Following are 14 T cell receptor beta chains from one sample sequenced in a study of T cell repertoires in cytomegalovirus infection. TCRdb fed the reads into MiXCR, producing one record per CDR3 protein. The profile covers approximately 750,000 distinct CDR3 sequences, with 35% appearing a single time and roughly 2.9% taken by the ten largest. Sequenced material: PBMCs. The source is a human donor in good health (CMV status not recorded). Some clones in this sample may be carry-over from other donors' samples.

This clonotype has only a few counts. The CDR3 loop reads CASSSRSAGQSSYEQYF. As DNA, the CDR3 is TGTGCCAGCAGTTCCCGGAGCGCAGGACAAAGCTCCTACGAGCAGTACTTC. This chain joins TRBV27 and TRBJ2-7; D is possibly TRBD1 (5 bases). CDR3 length: 17 residues. The V and J ends lost 4 bases and 0 bases respectively, with 19 bases between them. Germline V CDR1 and CDR2: MNHEY, SMNVEV (reference sequence).

This clonotype was counted a few times. CDR3 amino acids: CATSGGEGRPNSPLHF. As DNA, the CDR3 is TGTGCCACCAGCGGAGGAGAAGGACGGCCAAATTCACCCCTCCACTTT. This rearrangement joins TRBV15 to TRBJ1-6; D not resolved. The germline CDR1 and CDR2 sequences are LNHNV and YYDKDF (reference sequence). The V end lost 5 bases, the J end lost 7 bases, and 18 bases lay between the germline ends. There are 16 residues in the CDR3.

V is TRBV11-3 and J is TRBJ2-1; TRBD2 is a possible D gene (5 bases). This CDR3 is built from 18 residues. V lost 5 bases, J lost 2 bases, and 22 bases lay in between. Germline CDR1 and CDR2: SGHNT and YENEEA. This CDR3 reads CASSGVTGSSITYNEQFF. The CDR3 coding sequence is TGTGCCAGCAGCGGCGTGACGGGATCCTCCATTACCTACAATGAGCAGTTCTTC.

In this sample, this clonotype turned up a few times. CDR3 nucleotide sequence: TGTGCCAGCAGCCCAGTTGGGCAATCGGGGACCGGGGAGCTGTTTTTT. As protein: CASSPVGQSGTGELFF. The chain carries TRBV5-4 and TRBJ2-2, with a weak D call TRBD2 (5 bases). The CDR3 runs 16 residues. Between the trimmed V and J ends, which lost 4 bases and 5 bases, there was a span of 18 bases. Germline V gene lookup returns CDR1 SGHNT and CDR2 YYREEE (reference sequence).

This clonotype has just a few counts. V usage is TRBV5-6 and J usage is TRBJ2-7; D is uncertain. CDR3 length: 15 residues. Looked up from germline, CDR1 is SGHDT and CDR2 is YYEEEE. Trimming cost V 0 bases and J 2 bases, with 12 bases left between them. CDR3 DNA sequence: TGTGCCAGCAGCTTGGCGAGAAGCGCTACCTACGAGCAGTACTTC. The encoded protein is CASSLARSATYEQYF.

This clonotype was recorded a few times. Sequence at one end of the junction differs from germline and may be a read error. The rearrangement uses TRBV6-1 and TRBJ1-2, with 7 positions matching TRBD1. The germline V gene encodes CDR1 MNHNS and CDR2 SASEGT. This CDR3 spans 15 amino acids. The CDR3, as DNA: TGTGCCAGCACCCTTACGGGACAGAGAAACTATGGTAGCTTCTTC. It specifies CASTLTGQRNYGSFF.

The chain is built from TRBV3-1 and TRBJ2-7; 7 nucleotides agree with TRBD1. This CDR3 has 15 residues. V lost 1 base to trimming and J lost 5 bases; unmatched junction nucleotides: 8. CDR1 and CDR2 from the germline V gene are LGHDT and YNNKEL (reference sequence). CDR3 region: CASSQARGMIDEQYF. The CDR3 nucleotides are TGTGCCAGCAGCCAAGCCAGGGGGATGATTGACGAGCAGTACTTC.

The chain combines TRBV28 with TRBJ1-5; D might be TRBD1 (5 bases). The CDR3 totals 16 residues. The germline V gene encodes CDR1 MDHEN and CDR2 SYDVKM. The V gene lost 0 bases and the J gene lost 4 bases, with 13 bases spanning the gap. CDR3 DNA sequence: TGTGCCAGCAGTTTATGGGGGGTGACTCATAATCAGCCCCAGCATTTT. Its protein is CASSLWGVTHNQPQHF.

This clonotype was seen only a few times. The CDR3 DNA follows: TGTGCCACCAGAGAACAGGGGAACATCTACGAGCAGTACTTC. This codes for CATREQGNIYEQYF. The genes are TRBV15 and TRBJ2-7; 7 bases agree with TRBD1. Germline V lookup: CDR1 LNHNV, CDR2 YYDKDF (reference sequence). The CDR3 sequence is 14 residues long. The V segment lost 6 bases and the J segment 3 bases; nucleotides outside the gene matches: 8.

A few counts support this clonotype. The V call is TRBV5-5, the J call TRBJ1-1; D is unresolved. CDR1 and CDR2 from the germline V gene are SGHKS and YYEKEE (reference sequence). V lost 0 bases and J 0 bases, leaving 18 bases between the germline ends. This CDR3 is built from 18 residues. The CDR3 nucleotides are TGTGCCAGCAGCTTGGATGGCCCTGCAGGCTCGATGAACACTGAAGCTTTCTTT. It specifies CASSLDGPAGSMNTEAFF.

Remarks on this clonotype: A read error may be the cause here, since a much bigger clone is one base away. The chain joins TRBV7-9 to TRBJ1-2; 10 bases match TRBD1. V lost 3 bases to trimming and J lost 10 bases; unmatched junction nucleotides: 11. The germline CDR1 and CDR2 sequences are SEHNR and FQNEAQ (reference sequence). The CDR3 covers 15 residues. The CDR3 DNA is TGTGCCAGCAGCTTTCCCGGGACAGGGGACTCTGACTACACCTTC. Translated, it gives CASSFPGTGDSDYTF.

The table lists this clonotype with a few counts. The chain employs TRBV7-8 and TRBJ2-3, with D maybe TRBD2 (6 bases). Germline V gives CDR1 SGHVS, CDR2 FQNEAQ. The CDR3 covers 14 residues. Trimming took 5 bases from V and 12 from J, leaving 21 bases between them. The CDR3 DNA follows: TGTGCCAGCAGCACAAGCCGGGACTCCAGATCCCAGTATTTT. It specifies CASSTSRDSRSQYF. The complete variable domain, with remaining parts taken from reference TRBV7-8 and TRBJ2-3, reads GAGVSQSPRYKVAKRGQDVALRCDPISGHVSLFWYQQALGQGPEFLTYFQNEAQLDKSGLPSDRFFAERPEGSVSTLKIQRTQQEDSAVYLCASSTSRDSRSQYFGPGTRLTVL.

In this sample, this clonotype turned up a few times. V is TRBV24-1 and J is TRBJ1-2; D uncertain. The CDR3 is 14 residues long. The ends were cut back, 0 bases at V and 2 bases at J, with 6 bases in the middle. Germline lookup yields CDR1 KGHDR and CDR2 SFDVKD. The CDR3 loop reads CATSDLRVNYGYTF. The CDR3 region has the DNA TGTGCCACCAGTGATTTGAGAGTCAACTATGGCTACACCTTC.

This chain uses TRBV2 with TRBJ1-2, with D possibly matching TRBD1 (6 bases). The CDR3 is 15 amino acids. V was clipped by 6 bases and J by 2 bases, with 16 bases between them. The germline V gene encodes CDR1 SNHLY and CDR2 FYNNEI. Here the CDR3 reads CASRAGLTGNYGYTF. In DNA form, the CDR3 reads TGTGCCAGCAGGGCAGGGCTTACAGGGAACTATGGCTACACCTTC. Drawing the rest from reference TRBV2 and TRBJ1-2, the complete variable domain is EPEVTQTPSHQVTQMGQEVILRCVPISNHLYFYWYRQILGQKVEFLVSFYNNEISEKSEIFDDQFSVERPDGSNFTLKIRSTKLEDSAMYFCASRAGLTGNYGYTFGSGTRLTVV.